What follows are 12 T cell receptor beta chains derived from one specimen sequenced in a study of T cell responses to AZD1222 COVID-19 vaccine. TCRdb's copy holds only in-frame clones and misses some; the assay was immunoSEQ multiplex PCR. The sample consists of about 180,000 clones, around 88% of them appearing once. Sequencing used peripheral blood, obtained 28 days after the second AZD1222 dose. The receptors shown here come from an adult who received the AZD1222 COVID-19 vaccine.

This chain links TRBV19 with TRBJ1-5; D remains ambiguous. Per germline, CDR1 LNHDA and CDR2 SQIVND (reference sequence). V was shortened by 7 bases and J by 0 bases, with 13 bases between the two germline ends. The CDR3 is made up of 15 amino acids. For the CDR3, the DNA is TGTGCCAGTACAGGTTTGGCCCATAGCAATCAGCCCCAGCATTTT. It codes for CASTGLAHSNQPQHF.

This sequence joins TRBV12-5 and TRBJ1-5; D not certain. CDR3 length: 18 amino acids. V shed 2 bases and J shed 0 bases, with 17 bases lying between them. Germline lookup yields CDR1 LGHNT and CDR2 FRNRAP. CDR3 in DNA: TGTGCTAGTGGTTTGACAAACGGGGTTTGGGATAGCAATCAGCCCCAGCATTTT. This gives the protein CASGLTNGVWDSNQPQHF.

V usage is TRBV9 and J usage is TRBJ2-2; D call uncertain. V was pared by 0 bases and J by 1 base, with 7 bases between. The germline V gene encodes CDR1 SGDLS and CDR2 YYNGEE. The CDR3 loop spans 15 amino acids. In DNA, the CDR3 is TGTGCCAGCAGCGTAGAAGGGAAGAACACCGGGGAGCTGTTTTTT. As protein: CASSVEGKNTGELFF.

The CDR3 nucleotides are TGTGCCAGCAGTTACAGCGGGGCGGGTGAGACCCAGTACTTC. Its protein product is CASSYSGAGETQYF. V and J are TRBV6-6 and TRBJ2-5; 7 nucleotides agree with TRBD2. Trimming at V came to 2 bases and at J to 5 bases, leaving 5 bases not matched to a gene. This CDR3 contains 14 residues. CDR1 is MNHNY and CDR2 is SVGAGI in the germline V gene (reference sequence).

The gene calls are TRBV3-1 (or the pseudogene TRBV3-2) and TRBJ2-7; TRBD1 aligns across 10 bases. CDR3 length equals 15 residues. V trimming: 4 bases; J trimming: 3 bases; junction bases outside the gene matches: 6. The germline CDR1 and CDR2 sequences are LGHDT and YNNKEL (reference sequence). CDR3 in DNA: TGTGCCAGCAGCCCCTTGACAGGGGGCCTCTACGAGCAGTACTTC. Residues: CASSPLTGGLYEQYF.

The chain couples TRBV7-9 to TRBJ1-2, with 9 nucleotides matching TRBD1. V trimming: 5 bases; J trimming: 6 bases; junction bases outside the gene matches: 7. CDR1 is SEHNR, CDR2 FQNEAQ, per germline (reference sequence). This CDR3 spans 14 amino acids. CDR3 protein: CASSGRQGGNGYTF. In DNA form, the CDR3 reads TGTGCCAGCAGCGGCCGACAGGGGGGAAATGGCTACACCTTC.

This chain links TRBV30 with TRBJ2-1; TRBD2 matches 15 bases. The CDR3 sequence is 14 residues long. V lost 6 bases, J lost 5 bases, and 2 bases stayed unmatched. The V gene's germline CDR1 is GTSNPN and CDR2 SVGIG (reference sequence). The CDR3 reads CACRTSGGDNEQFF. In DNA, the CDR3 is TGTGCCTGCCGGACTAGCGGGGGGGACAATGAGCAGTTCTTC.

The chain couples TRBV7-2 to TRBJ1-3; D unclear. In germline, CDR1 is SGHTA, CDR2 FQGNSA. This CDR3 has 14 residues. V was cut by 0 bases and J by 2 bases, with 5 bases left in between. CDR3 sequence: CASSLARAGNTIYF. The CDR3 nucleotides read TGTGCCAGCAGCTTAGCGCGGGCTGGAAACACCATATATTTT. The full variable domain, completed using reference TRBV7-2 and TRBJ1-3, is GAGVSQSPSNKVTEKGKDVELRCDPISGHTALYWYRQSLGQGLEFLIYFQGNSAPDKSGLPSDRFSAERTGGSVSTLTIQRTQQEDSAVYLCASSLARAGNTIYFGEGSWLTVV.

This clone was seen once. J is TRBJ2-3 and V is TRBV18, with D possibly being TRBD1 or TRBD2 (6 bases each). Looked up from germline, CDR1 is KGHSH and CDR2 is LQKENI. Trimming pared 2 bases from V and 8 bases from J, leaving 20 bases between. The CDR3 covers 16 residues. The CDR3 coding sequence is TGTGCCAGCTCACCAGACGAGGTACTGGGGGGCGGTACGCAGTATTTT. Its protein is CASSPDEVLGGGTQYF.

The rearrangement uses TRBV4-3 and TRBJ1-3; D remains ambiguous. CDR1 LGHNA and CDR2 YSLEER come from the germline V gene. The CDR3 covers 16 residues. V lost 0 bases and J 5 bases, leaving 14 bases between the germline ends. The CDR3 loop reads CASSQDHAAGRNTIYF. CDR3 DNA: TGCGCCAGCAGCCAAGATCACGCGGCCGGTCGAAACACCATATATTTT.

The V gene is TRBV5-8, the J gene TRBJ2-1, with 10 bases fitting TRBD2. Trimming removed 2 bases from V and 16 bases from J; junction bases left unmatched: 15. Germline-derived CDR1 and CDR2 are SGHTS and YDEGEE. CDR3 length equals 15 residues. The CDR3 is CASSFRASGGTPLFF. The CDR3, as DNA: TGTGCCAGCAGCTTTAGGGCTAGCGGGGGAACGCCTCTATTCTTC.

The V call is TRBV5-6, the J call TRBJ2-3; 10 nucleotides agree with TRBD2. From germline, CDR1 is SGHDT and CDR2 YYEEEE. The V gene end was trimmed by 0 bases and the J gene end by 7 bases; junction bases not matched to a gene: 5. The CDR3 spans 15 residues. The CDR3: CASSLASGGPYTQYF. In DNA form, the CDR3 reads TGTGCCAGCAGCTTGGCTAGCGGGGGCCCGTATACGCAGTATTTT.